Below are 12 T cell receptor beta chains sequenced from a single sample in a study of OX40 agonist ivuxolimab in advanced cancers. Assay: immunoSEQ multiplex PCR; the TCRdb copy retains only in-frame clones and omits some. Among about 77,000 clones listed, 80% to 90% were seen once. The sequencing here drew on CD4+ or CD8+ T cells sorted from blood, taken in a trial of the OX40 agonist ivuxolimab. These receptors were obtained from an adult with an advanced solid tumor such as melanoma, head and neck, liver or kidney cancer.

The chain's CDR3 is CASSLGGRTHNEQFF. CDR3 bases: TGTGCCAGCAGCTTGGGCGGGAGGACCCACAATGAGCAGTTCTTC. This chain joins TRBV5-4 and TRBJ2-1; the match to TRBD2 covers 8 bases. CDR3 length: 15 residues. Looked up from germline, CDR1 is SGHNT and CDR2 is YYREEE (reference sequence). V gave up 0 bases and J gave up 5 bases; unmatched junction bases: 4.

This clone was counted once. The V and J genes are TRBV10-3 and TRBJ2-6; 9 bases are shared with TRBD1. CDR1 is ENHRY, CDR2 SYGVKD, per germline. The CDR3 has 16 residues. With V trimmed by 7 bases and J by 0 bases, 4 bases remained unmatched. The CDR3 DNA follows: TGTGCCATCACCGGACAGGGGAACTCTGGGGCCAACGTCCTGACTTTC. Protein product: CAITGQGNSGANVLTF.

V gene TRBV9 combines with J gene TRBJ2-1; a weak D match, TRBD2 (6 bases). The germline gives CDR1 SGDLS, CDR2 YYNGEE. V shed 4 bases and J shed 1 base, with 12 bases lying between them. This CDR3 contains 15 residues. The chain's CDR3 is CASSRDFPSYNEQFF. In nucleotides, the CDR3 is TGTGCCAGCAGCCGGGACTTTCCATCCTACAATGAGCAGTTCTTC.

The rearrangement joins TRBV6-5 to TRBJ1-1; D is unclear. Germline V gives CDR1 MNHEY, CDR2 SVGAGI. V was trimmed by 5 bases and J by 4 bases, leaving 14 bases between them. This CDR3 has 14 amino acids. CDR3: CASSPMAGRTEAFF. The CDR3 nucleotides are TGTGCCAGCAGTCCGATGGCAGGCCGCACTGAAGCTTTCTTT.

The J gene is TRBJ2-5, the V gene TRBV4-1; TRBD2 is a possible D gene (6 bases). Between the trimmed V and J ends, which lost 1 base and 4 bases, there was a span of 10 bases. The CDR3 length is 14 residues. CDR1 MGHRA and CDR2 YSYEKL come from the germline V gene. The CDR3 DNA sequence: TGCGCCAGCAGCCAAGGCGGGCGGGGAGAGACCCAGTACTTC. Encoded protein: CASSQGGRGETQYF.

This clone was recorded only once. The CDR3 sequence is CASRGQPNEKLFF. CDR3 DNA: TGTGCCAGCAGGGGGCAACCTAATGAAAAACTGTTTTTT. This chain joins TRBV27 and TRBJ1-4, with a possible D match to TRBD1 (5 bases). The CDR3 length is 13 residues. Trimming took 6 bases from V and 3 from J, leaving 8 bases between them. CDR1 and CDR2 from the germline V gene are MNHEY and SMNVEV (reference sequence). The full variable domain, in which reference TRBV27 and TRBJ1-4 provide the parts outside the CDR3, is EAQVTQNPRYLITVTGKKLTVTCSQNMNHEYMSWYRQDPGLGLRQIYYSMNVEVTDKGDVPEGYKVSRKEKRNFPLILESPSPNQTSLYFCASRGQPNEKLFFGSGTQLSVL.

The chain joins TRBV27 to TRBJ1-1, with D unresolved. Trimming stripped 5 bases from V and 1 base from J, with 11 bases between. Germline V gives CDR1 MNHEY, CDR2 SMNVEV (reference sequence). The CDR3 is 14 amino acids. The CDR3: CASSPLIRNTEAFF. The DNA of the CDR3 is TGTGCCAGCAGTCCCTTGATCCGGAACACTGAAGCTTTCTTT.

The chain links TRBV7-2 to TRBJ2-3; 8 nucleotides match TRBD2. CDR3 length: 16 amino acids. The V segment lost 2 bases and the J segment 1 base; nucleotides outside the gene matches: 5. Germline loops: CDR1 SGHTA, CDR2 FQGNSA. The CDR3 region has the DNA TGTGCCAGCAGCTTACCTCGGCGGGGGGGCACAGATACGCAGTATTTT. Amino acid sequence: CASSLPRRGGTDTQYF.

V is TRBV28 and J is TRBJ2-7; D ambiguous. The ends were cut back, 5 bases at V and 7 bases at J, with 12 bases in the middle. Germline V gives CDR1 MDHEN, CDR2 SYDVKM. This CDR3 region has 12 residues. The CDR3 loop is CASSLQRREQYF. The CDR3 DNA is TGTGCCAGCAGTCTCCAAAGGCGTGAGCAGTACTTC.

This sequence joins TRBV7-8 and TRBJ2-1; 12 bases fit TRBD2. The CDR3 runs 17 residues. Unmatched junction bases numbered 10, after V lost 0 bases and J lost 10 bases. In germline, CDR1 is SGHVS, CDR2 FQNEAQ. CDR3 region: CASSLARRLAGESEQFF. The CDR3 DNA sequence: TGTGCCAGCAGCTTAGCGCGGAGACTAGCGGGAGAAAGCGAGCAGTTCTTC.

The V call is TRBV28, the J call TRBJ1-1; D gene unclear. Trimming cost V 8 bases and J 1 base, with 17 bases left between them. There are 15 residues in the CDR3. Germline lookup yields CDR1 MDHEN and CDR2 SYDVKM. CDR3 loop: CASFINRAGNTEAFF. DNA of the CDR3: TGTGCCAGCTTCATTAACCGGGCCGGGAACACTGAAGCTTTCTTT.

This sequence joins TRBV4-1 and TRBJ2-3; a possible D gene is TRBD1 (6 bases). This CDR3 comprises 14 residues. V was trimmed by 1 base and J by 4 bases, leaving 9 bases between them. Germline V gene data show CDR1 as MGHRA and CDR2 as YSYEKL. In nucleotides, the CDR3 is TGCGCCAGCAGCCAAGTCCCAGGGGCAGATACGCAGTATTTT. It translates to CASSQVPGADTQYF.